These T cell receptor beta chains were read from a single sample in a study of blood T cell repertoires in COVID-19. TCRdb's copy holds only in-frame clones and misses some; the assay was immunoSEQ multiplex PCR. This table has under 250,000 clones, approximately 90% appearing once. The sequencing sample was made of PBMCs or T cells enriched from blood (not recorded which). These receptors all come from a woman under 40 with acute COVID-19. Each CDR3 is given without its conserved first and last residue. Fields, in order: clone size, CDR3 length, D gene, V gene, J gene, CDR3 protein. D genes are given only for firm matches. Some rows have no size entry. The others give once, few or many, or a class for an expanded clone.

>NA|13|TRBD2|TRBV7-2|TRBJ2-1
ASSFSGGYYNEQF
>NA|12|TRBD2|TRBV3-1/TRBV3-2|TRBJ2-7
ASSQDPSGNEQY
>NA|8|NA|TRBV2|TRBJ1-1
ASRGGEAF
>once|13|NA|TRBV28|TRBJ1-3
ASNPPGRRGNTIY
>NA|13|NA|TRBV25-1|TRBJ1-6
ASSGASWGDSPLH
>NA|12|TRBD2|TRBV3-1/TRBV3-2|TRBJ2-5
ASTVSGGEETQY
>NA|11|NA|TRBV11-2|TRBJ2-1
ASSQDLRRLQF
>NA|13|TRBD1|TRBV28|TRBJ2-7
ASSLEPGGSYEQY
>few|13|TRBD1|TRBV13|TRBJ1-6
ASSLGRDRASPLH
>NA|16|NA|TRBV16|TRBJ1-3
ASSHTFSGIRSGNTIY
>NA|16|TRBD1|TRBV6-6|TRBJ1-2
ASSPIGGTNRGTYGYT
>once|12|NA|TRBV11-2|TRBJ1-1
ASSSPTGNTEAF
>NA|14|NA|TRBV5-6|TRBJ1-4
ASSLWDFTTNEKLF
>NA|13|NA|TRBV3-1/TRBV3-2|TRBJ1-6
ASSQVRQTGSPLH
>NA|15|NA|TRBV4-1|TRBJ2-2
ASKKLAGHFGAGELF
>NA|12|TRBD1|TRBV2|TRBJ2-7
ASSEYRGSYEQY
>NA|14|TRBD2|TRBV5-1|TRBJ2-1
ASSRLPAGSYNEQF
>NA|12|NA|TRBV4-3|TRBJ1-5
ASSQDRVNQPQH
>NA|10|NA|TRBV3-1/TRBV3-2|TRBJ1-1
ASKDRNTEAF
>NA|12|NA|TRBV11-2|TRBJ1-2
ASSFLSAASGYT
>NA|12|TRBD1|TRBV6-5|TRBJ1-2
ASKRPGGNYGYT
>NA|13|NA|TRBV6-5|TRBJ1-1
ASSYPPGEGTEAF
>NA|12|NA|TRBV30|TRBJ2-3
AWSVGTSTDTQY
>NA|12|TRBD1|TRBV3-1/TRBV3-2|TRBJ2-3
ASSLRTGEDTQY
>once|13|NA|TRBV4-3|TRBJ1-5
ASSQDWGSNQPQH
>NA|13|NA|TRBV15|TRBJ2-1
ATSLPGLSYNEQF
>NA|10|NA|TRBV10-3|TRBJ2-1
AISGLNNEQF
>few|13|NA|TRBV7-2|TRBJ1-2
ASSLQGSNNYGYT
>NA|11|NA|TRBV6-2/TRBV6-3|TRBJ2-1
ASSYRTANEQF
>NA|14|NA|TRBV9|TRBJ1-3
ASSLAGQGSGNTIY
>NA|11|NA|TRBV6-2/TRBV6-3|TRBJ1-2
ASSYEINYGYT
>NA|14|TRBD1|TRBV19|TRBJ1-2
ASSPRTGPTNYGYT
>NA|13|TRBD1|TRBV10-3|TRBJ1-5
AISSTGTVVKPQH
>NA|12|TRBD1|TRBV30|TRBJ2-5
AFRDRGLQETQY
>NA|13|NA|TRBV7-8|TRBJ2-4
ASSFYQGSKNIQY
>once|12|NA|TRBV6-5|TRBJ1-2
ASSYFSGNYGYT
>NA|11|NA|TRBV7-6|TRBJ1-2
ASSLAAQWGYT
>few|14|NA|TRBV6-2/TRBV6-3|TRBJ1-2
ASSYSPHPLIYGYT
>NA|12|NA|TRBV7-9|TRBJ2-1
ASSLRVAYNEQF
>NA|13|TRBD1|TRBV7-9|TRBJ1-3
ASSRGQGVGNTIY
>NA|13|TRBD1|TRBV11-2|TRBJ2-2
ASSYTTGRIGELF
>NA|13|TRBD2|TRBV2|TRBJ2-2
ASSSAGGYTGELF
>once|14|TRBD1|TRBV19|TRBJ1-1
ASRVRWTGRNTEAF
>NA|12|TRBD2|TRBV27|TRBJ2-1
ASSLGLAYNEQF
>NA|13|NA|TRBV24-1|TRBJ2-1
ATSDPGHSDNEQF
>NA|12|NA|TRBV4-2|TRBJ2-5
ASSQDSRGETQY
>NA|16|TRBD1|TRBV5-1|TRBJ1-1
ASSSTKGQGAFGTEAF
>NA|12|NA|TRBV5-6|TRBJ2-7
ASRGIGSSYEQY
>NA|10|NA|TRBV5-1|TRBJ1-6
ASRGGGSPLH
>few|12|TRBD1|TRBV5-5|TRBJ1-5
ASSRTGGNQPQH
>NA|13|TRBD1|TRBV24-1|TRBJ1-2
ATSEEGQGGGGYT
>NA|13|NA|TRBV7-2|TRBJ2-7
ASSYLRQYSYEQY
>NA|13|NA|TRBV6-2/TRBV6-3|TRBJ2-5
ASSYSNWSQETQY
>NA|9|NA|TRBV4-1|TRBJ2-7
ASSTSVEQY
>NA|10|NA|TRBV18|TRBJ1-6
ASSPDSTFLH
>NA|14|TRBD1|TRBV5-1|TRBJ1-2
ASRSPDRGPNYGYT
>NA|13|NA|TRBV15|TRBJ1-5
ASSRAPTGGQPQH
>NA|11|TRBD1|TRBV6-5|TRBJ1-4
ASEGRGREKLF
>NA|13|TRBD1|TRBV5-4|TRBJ2-7
ASSDGTGVSYEQY
>once|12|TRBD1|TRBV7-2|TRBJ2-7
ASRTGTEAYEQY